These T cell receptor beta chains were read from a single sample in a study of T-cell memory formation after mild COVID-19. Each CDR3 protein is one row after TCRdb ran MiXCR on the 5' RACE reads. The sample has 170,000 or so distinct CDR3 sequences; less than 40% are singletons. The sequencing sample was made of PBMCs or a T cell subset sorted from them (not recorded which). The source of these receptors is an adult woman who had mild COVID-19 (a few samples of this study predate the infection). Cell type and time point are not known. Both conserved end residues are part of each CDR3. The D gene is left open where the match is weak. Expanded clones get a size class; other rows say once, few or many, or leave the size out.

size: -; V: TRBV4-2; D: -; J: TRBJ2-7; CDR3: CASSPDSTTYYEQYF; DNA: TGTGCCAGCAGCCCCGACTCTACTACTTACTACGAGCAGTACTTC
size: -; V: TRBV6-6; D: -; J: TRBJ1-1; CDR3: CASSPILGDTEAFF; DNA: TGTGCCAGCAGTCCTATCCTGGGGGACACTGAAGCTTTCTTT
size: few; V: TRBV7-2; D: -; J: TRBJ1-1; CDR3: CASSSTMNTEAFF; DNA: TGTGCCAGCAGCTCGACTATGAACACTGAAGCTTTCTTT
size: few; V: TRBV5-1; D: -; J: TRBJ2-7; CDR3: CASSLGAVEQYF; DNA: TGCGCCAGCAGCTTGGGAGCGGTCGAGCAGTACTTC
size: -; V: TRBV27; D: TRBD1; J: TRBJ2-7; CDR3: CASSTTGTGAYEQYF; DNA: TGTGCCAGCAGCACAACCGGGACAGGGGCCTACGAGCAGTACTTC
size: -; V: TRBV19; D: -; J: TRBJ2-7; CDR3: CASALTGGYEQYF; DNA: TGTGCCAGCGCCCTGACCGGGGGCTACGAGCAGTACTTC
size: few; V: TRBV30; D: TRBD2; J: TRBJ2-4; CDR3: CAWSPRGIQIQYF; DNA: TGTGCCTGGAGTCCGCGGGGGATTCAAATTCAGTACTTC
size: few; V: TRBV5-1; D: TRBD1; J: TRBJ2-7; CDR3: CASSLDRGRDEQYF; DNA: TGCGCCAGCAGCCTGGACAGGGGCAGAGACGAGCAGTACTTC
size: few; V: TRBV15; D: -; J: TRBJ2-4; CDR3: CATRMPLAKNIQYF; DNA: TGTGCCACCAGAATGCCCTTAGCCAAAAACATTCAGTACTTC
size: few; V: TRBV7-9; D: -; J: TRBJ2-7; CDR3: CASGPVYEQYF; DNA: TGTGCCAGCGGTCCTGTATACGAGCAGTACTTC
size: few; V: TRBV5-4; D: -; J: TRBJ2-7; CDR3: CASSLGLLTTQYF; DNA: TGTGCCAGCAGCTTGGGGCTCCTTACGACGCAGTACTTC
size: few; V: TRBV15; D: -; J: TRBJ2-7; CDR3: CATSRERRVTYEQYF; DNA: TGTGCCACCAGCAGAGAAAGGCGGGTCACCTACGAGCAGTACTTC
size: -; V: TRBV19; D: TRBD1; J: TRBJ1-6; CDR3: CASNKDRDSPLHF; DNA: TGTGCCAGTAACAAGGACAGGGATTCACCCCTCCACTTT
size: -; V: TRBV11-2; D: -; J: TRBJ2-1; CDR3: CASSLVRSIPRNEQFF; DNA: TGTGCCAGCAGCTTAGTTAGGTCGATCCCCCGCAATGAGCAGTTCTTC
size: -; V: TRBV11-1; D: -; J: TRBJ2-7; CDR3: CASSDGFSSYEQYF; DNA: TGTGCCAGCAGCGACGGGTTTAGCTCCTACGAGCAGTACTTC
size: -; V: TRBV6-5; D: TRBD1; J: TRBJ2-3; CDR3: CASSPTGAADTQYF; DNA: TGTGCCAGCAGCCCAACAGGGGCGGCAGATACGCAGTATTTT
size: -; V: TRBV19; D: -; J: TRBJ2-3; CDR3: CASSVASTDTQYF; DNA: TGTGCCAGTAGTGTCGCTAGCACAGATACGCAGTATTTT
size: -; V: TRBV24-1; D: -; J: TRBJ2-7; CDR3: CAADPGQRYF; DNA: TGTGCCGCCGACCCGGGACAACGGTACTTC
size: few; V: TRBV20-1; D: -; J: TRBJ2-7; CDR3: CSARVAGVYEQYF; DNA: TGCAGTGCTAGAGTAGCAGGGGTCTACGAGCAGTACTTC
size: few; V: TRBV20-1; D: -; J: TRBJ2-5; CDR3: CSERAYQETQYF; DNA: TGCAGTGAAAGGGCGTACCAAGAGACCCAGTACTTC
size: few; V: TRBV27; D: -; J: TRBJ2-7; CDR3: CASSARTDYEQYF; DNA: TGTGCCAGCAGTGCTCGGACAGACTACGAGCAGTACTTC
size: -; V: TRBV7-9; D: TRBD1; J: TRBJ1-2; CDR3: CASSLAQGVASYGYTF; DNA: TGTGCCAGCAGCTTAGCGCAGGGGGTGGCTAGCTATGGCTACACCTTC
size: -; V: TRBV7-9; D: -; J: TRBJ1-1; CDR3: CASSLYGRSGGTEAFF; DNA: TGTGCCAGCAGCTTATATGGGAGGAGCGGGGGCACTGAAGCTTTCTTT
size: few; V: TRBV11-3; D: -; J: TRBJ2-1; CDR3: CASSLVLQRAFYNEQFF; DNA: TGTGCCAGCAGCTTAGTCCTTCAGCGGGCATTCTACAATGAGCAGTTCTTC
size: few; V: TRBV9; D: -; J: TRBJ1-5; CDR3: CASSVTPIDQPQHF; DNA: TGTGCCAGCAGCGTGACTCCAATAGATCAGCCCCAGCATTTT
size: -; V: TRBV5-1; D: -; J: TRBJ1-1; CDR3: CASSLSRDTEAFF; DNA: TGCGCCAGCAGCTTGAGCCGTGACACTGAAGCTTTCTTT
size: -; V: TRBV5-1; D: -; J: TRBJ2-7; CDR3: CASSIGTDYEQYF; DNA: TGCGCCAGCAGCATAGGGACGGACTACGAGCAGTACTTC
size: many; V: TRBV7-3; D: -; J: TRBJ1-1; CDR3: CASSLQENTEAFF; DNA: TGTGCCAGCAGCTTACAGGAGAACACTGAAGCTTTCTTT
size: -; V: TRBV12-3/TRBV12-4; D: -; J: TRBJ2-1; CDR3: CASSLHRGDEQFF; DNA: TGTGCCAGCAGTTTACATCGAGGCGATGAGCAGTTCTTC
size: few; V: TRBV4-2; D: TRBD2; J: TRBJ2-5; CDR3: CASSEGLAVSLTYQETQYF; DNA: TGTGCCAGCAGCGAGGGACTAGCGGTATCCCTGACGTACCAAGAGACCCAGTACTTC
size: -; V: TRBV3-1; D: -; J: TRBJ2-2; CDR3: CASSPAGWGAGNTGELFF; DNA: TGTGCCAGCAGCCCCGCCGGTTGGGGGGCGGGGAACACCGGGGAGCTGTTTTTT
size: -; V: TRBV27; D: TRBD1; J: TRBJ2-7; CDR3: CASSQGQGWSYEQYF; DNA: TGTGCCAGCAGCCAAGGACAGGGGTGGTCCTACGAGCAGTACTTC
size: few; V: TRBV20-1; D: -; J: TRBJ2-3; CDR3: CSARGELSTDTQYF; DNA: TGCAGTGCTAGAGGGGAGCTTTCCACAGATACGCAGTATTTT
size: many; V: TRBV20-1; D: -; J: TRBJ2-7; CDR3: CSARSSGTLFDEQYF; DNA: TGCAGTGCGCGTTCCTCCGGGACACTCTTCGACGAGCAGTACTTC
size: -; V: TRBV7-9; D: TRBD2; J: TRBJ2-3; CDR3: CASSPPTGLPHTQYF; DNA: TGTGCCAGCAGCCCCCCGACGGGACTACCCCATACGCAGTATTTT
size: -; V: TRBV7-9; D: -; J: TRBJ2-1; CDR3: CASSLVTNNEQFF; DNA: TGTGCCAGCAGCTTAGTAACTAACAATGAGCAGTTCTTC
size: -; V: TRBV25-1; D: -; J: TRBJ2-7; CDR3: CASSEPGYEQYF; DNA: TGTGCCAGCAGTGAGCCAGGATACGAGCAGTACTTC
size: -; V: TRBV3-1; D: TRBD1; J: TRBJ1-2; CDR3: CASSQGDRGRAGYTF; DNA: TGTGCCAGCAGCCAAGGGGACAGGGGGCGAGCAGGCTACACCTTC
size: -; V: TRBV4-1; D: -; J: TRBJ1-6; CDR3: CASSHHPSAANSPLHF; DNA: TGCGCCAGCAGCCACCATCCCTCAGCGGCCAATTCACCCCTCCACTTT
size: few; V: TRBV9; D: TRBD1; J: TRBJ1-3; CDR3: CASSVGTAAGNTIYF; DNA: TGTGCCAGCAGCGTCGGGACAGCTGCTGGAAACACCATATATTTT
size: -; V: TRBV7-9; D: -; J: TRBJ2-3; CDR3: CASRDWDGTDTQYF; DNA: TGTGCCAGCAGAGATTGGGACGGCACAGATACGCAGTATTTT
size: few; V: TRBV12-3/TRBV12-4; D: -; J: TRBJ2-3; CDR3: CASSLAPGATSDTQYF; DNA: TGTGCCAGCAGTTTAGCGCCAGGGGCTACGTCAGATACGCAGTATTTT
size: few; V: TRBV2; D: -; J: TRBJ2-1; CDR3: CASTIVQGNEQFF; DNA: TGTGCCAGCACGATCGTTCAAGGGAATGAGCAGTTCTTC
size: -; V: TRBV12-3/TRBV12-4; D: TRBD1; J: TRBJ1-5; CDR3: CASSLLYSGTGGQPQHF; DNA: TGTGCCAGCAGTTTGCTCTACTCCGGGACAGGGGGCCAGCCCCAGCATTTT
size: -; V: TRBV20-1; D: TRBD2; J: TRBJ2-3; CDR3: CSARESGGDTDTQYF; DNA: TGCAGTGCTAGAGAGAGCGGGGGGGACACAGATACGCAGTATTTT
size: few; V: TRBV19; D: TRBD2; J: TRBJ2-7; CDR3: CATRAAGEYVYEQYF; DNA: TGTGCCACCCGGGCGGCGGGAGAATATGTCTACGAGCAGTACTTC
size: -; V: TRBV7-6; D: TRBD2; J: TRBJ2-7; CDR3: CASSPRRTSGDHYEQYF; DNA: TGTGCCAGCAGCCCGCGGCGGACTAGCGGGGACCACTACGAGCAGTACTTC
size: few; V: TRBV5-1; D: TRBD1; J: TRBJ1-2; CDR3: CASSYFGTGNYTF; DNA: TGCGCCAGCAGCTACTTCGGGACAGGGAACTACACCTTC
size: few; V: TRBV5-4; D: -; J: TRBJ1-2; CDR3: CASSFGQGVNYGYTF; DNA: TGTGCCAGCAGCTTCGGGCAGGGAGTAAACTATGGCTACACCTTC
size: -; V: TRBV7-7; D: -; J: TRBJ2-6; CDR3: CASSLGTSGANVLTF; DNA: TGTGCTAGCAGCTTAGGAACCTCTGGGGCCAACGTCCTGACTTTC
size: -; V: TRBV9; D: -; J: TRBJ2-5; CDR3: CASSSPDSLQETQYF; DNA: TGTGCCAGCAGCTCCCCCGACAGCCTCCAAGAGACCCAGTACTTC
size: few; V: TRBV6-5; D: -; J: TRBJ2-4; CDR3: CASSYPPGVVQGLLAKNIQYF; DNA: TGTGCCAGCAGTTACCCCCCAGGCGTGGTCCAAGGGCTACTAGCCAAAAACATTCAGTACTTC
size: -; V: TRBV9; D: TRBD1; J: TRBJ1-2; CDR3: CASSGLEGQATF; DNA: TGTGCCAGCAGCGGCTTAGAGGGACAGGCCACCTTC
size: -; V: TRBV20-1; D: TRBD2; J: TRBJ2-7; CDR3: CSAAPTSRRGEQYF; DNA: TGCAGTGCAGCCCCGACTAGCCGGCGGGGTGAGCAGTACTTC
size: -; V: TRBV24-1; D: -; J: TRBJ2-7; CDR3: CATSDNGPQQYF; DNA: TGTGCCACCAGTGACAATGGACCCCAGCAGTACTTC
size: -; V: TRBV12-3/TRBV12-4; D: -; J: TRBJ2-1; CDR3: CASNKGLPNNEQFF; DNA: TGTGCCAGCAATAAGGGACTTCCCAACAATGAGCAGTTCTTC